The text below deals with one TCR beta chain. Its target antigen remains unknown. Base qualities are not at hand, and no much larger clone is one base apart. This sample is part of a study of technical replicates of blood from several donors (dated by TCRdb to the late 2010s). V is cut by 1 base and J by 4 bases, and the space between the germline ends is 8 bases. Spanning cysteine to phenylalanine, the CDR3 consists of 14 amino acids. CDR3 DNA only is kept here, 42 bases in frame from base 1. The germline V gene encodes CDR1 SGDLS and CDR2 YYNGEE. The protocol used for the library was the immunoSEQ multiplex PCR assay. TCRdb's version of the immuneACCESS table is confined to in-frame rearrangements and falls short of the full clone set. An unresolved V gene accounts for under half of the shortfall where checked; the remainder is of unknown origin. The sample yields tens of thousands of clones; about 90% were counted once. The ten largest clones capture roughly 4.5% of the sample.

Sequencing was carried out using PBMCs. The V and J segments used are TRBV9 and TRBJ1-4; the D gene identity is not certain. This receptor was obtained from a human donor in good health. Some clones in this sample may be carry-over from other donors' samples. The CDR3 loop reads CASSVRLINEKLFF. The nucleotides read TGTGCCAGCAGCGTAAGACTGATTAATGAAAAACTGTTTTTT.